The 15 T cell receptor beta chains below were found in one sample sequenced in a study of spatial heterogeneity in lung cancer. Each CDR3 protein gets one entry after TCRdb re-called the 5' RACE reads with MiXCR. The table lists approximately 17,000 distinct CDR3 sequences, about a fifth of them singletons. Indicated time point: blood at routine non-recurrence follow-up after resection. Here the sequenced sample was PBMCs, taken at follow-up. All receptors come from a male donor with early-stage non-small cell lung cancer.

This clonotype was counted many times. The rearrangement joins TRBV18 to TRBJ2-3; 8 nucleotides match TRBD1. V dropped 1 base and J dropped 0; count of bases not matched to a gene: 0. The CDR3 extends over 15 amino acids. From germline, CDR1 is KGHSH and CDR2 LQKENI. CDR3 sequence reads: CASSPRQGSTDTQYF. DNA of the CDR3: TGTGCCAGCTCACCACGACAGGGGAGCACAGATACGCAGTATTTT.

The chain links TRBV5-1 to TRBJ1-1; 7 bases line up with TRBD1. The CDR3 totals 15 residues. J was trimmed by 1 base and V by 0 bases; bases with no gene match: 3. CDR1 is SGHRS and CDR2 is YFSETQ in the germline V gene. The CDR3 reads CASSLGGQSNTEAFF. The CDR3 DNA is TGCGCCAGCAGCTTGGGGGGACAGTCGAACACTGAAGCTTTCTTT.

Sample share makes this clonotype medium-sized. The rearrangement uses TRBV7-9 and TRBJ2-7, with 7 bases fitting TRBD1. The CDR3 runs 14 residues. J was trimmed by 4 bases and V by 5 bases; bases with no gene match: 8. In germline, CDR1 is SEHNR, CDR2 FQNEAQ (reference sequence). Here the CDR3 reads CASSPSGTAYEQYF. The CDR3 nucleotides are TGTGCCAGCAGCCCCTCCGGGACAGCGTACGAGCAGTACTTC.

This clonotype was detected a few times. The CDR3 bases are TGTGCCAGCAGCGACAGGAAAAATCAGCCCCAGCATTTT. Translated, it gives CASSDRKNQPQHF. The gene calls are TRBV6-2 or TRBV6-3 and TRBJ1-5, with D perhaps TRBD1 (6 bases). Trimming stripped 6 bases from V and 4 bases from J, with 10 bases between. The CDR3 is 13 residues long. The germline CDR1 and CDR2 sequences are MNHEY and SVGEGT.

The chain carries TRBV29-1 and TRBJ1-1, with 7 bases fitting TRBD1. The CDR3 covers 12 residues. CDR1 is SQVTM, CDR2 ANQGSEA, per germline. V shed 5 bases and J 6 bases; nucleotides not matched to a gene: 6. The CDR3 DNA reads as TGCAGCGTTACACAGGGGTTGGCTGAAGCTTTCTTT. Residues: CSVTQGLAEAFF.

On this clonotype: At one end, the junction sequence differs from germline, possibly due to a read error. The chain recombines TRBV3-1 with TRBJ2-4; tentative D call: TRBD1 (5 bases). The CDR3 is made up of 13 amino acids. Germline CDR1 is LGHDT and CDR2 is YNNKEL (reference sequence). Written as DNA, the CDR3 is TGTTCCAGCAGCCGCTCAGGGTCCGCCATTCAGTACTTC. As protein: CSSSRSGSAIQYF.

Worth noting for this clonotype: It may be a read error: a sequence one base away is much more abundant. The chain recombines TRBV28 with TRBJ2-1; D remains ambiguous. This CDR3 is built from 15 residues. Germline-derived CDR1 and CDR2 are MDHEN and SYDVKM. In nucleotides, the CDR3 is TGTGCCGGCAGCCCCCTACGGCAAATCTCCGATGAGCAGTTCTTC. The encoded protein is CAGSPLRQISDEQFF. The full variable domain, with the rest looked up from reference TRBV28 and TRBJ2-1, is DVKVTQSSRYLVKRTGEKVFLECVQDMDHENMFWYRQDPGLGLRLIYFSYDVKMKEKGDIPEGYSVSREKKERFSLILESASTNQTSMYLCAGSPLRQISDEQFFGPGTRLTVL.

This chain joins TRBV20-1 and TRBJ2-7; the D gene is possibly TRBD1 (5 bases). Germline V gene sequence: CDR1 DFQATT, CDR2 SNEGSKA (reference sequence). CDR3 length: 14 amino acids. V shed 5 bases and J shed 2 bases, with 16 bases lying between them. The CDR3 protein is CSAAPATATYEQYF. For the CDR3, the DNA is TGCAGTGCTGCCCCTGCGACAGCCACCTACGAGCAGTACTTC.

The J gene is TRBJ1-5, the V gene TRBV12-3 or TRBV12-4; 7 bases fit TRBD1. V lost 5 bases and J lost 5; bases outside the gene matches: 6. The CDR3 contains 14 residues. The DNA of the CDR3 is TGTGCCAGCAGTCCGACAGGGTTAGATCAGCCCCAGCATTTT. It codes for CASSPTGLDQPQHF.

This clonotype was seen at least ten times. This sequence joins TRBV6-5 and TRBJ2-2, with 8 positions matching TRBD1. V trimming: 6 bases; J trimming: 3 bases; junction bases outside the gene matches: 6. CDR3 length: 15 amino acids. The germline CDR1 and CDR2 sequences are MNHEY and SVGAGI. In DNA, the CDR3 is TGTGCCAGCAGCTCTGGACAGGGTTACACCGGGGAGCTGTTTTTT. Its translation is CASSSGQGYTGELFF.

The V gene is TRBV7-6, the J gene TRBJ2-2; a possible D gene is TRBD2 (6 bases). There are 16 residues in the CDR3. Per germline, CDR1 SGHVS and CDR2 FNYEAQ. V lost 8 bases to trimming and J lost 0 bases, with 16 bases between them. The chain's CDR3 is CASSSQGGPNTGELFF. In nucleotides, the CDR3 is TGTGCCAGCTCATCTCAAGGAGGGCCGAACACCGGGGAGCTGTTTTTT.

The chain couples TRBV6-2 or TRBV6-3 to TRBJ2-7; TRBD2 aligns across 10 bases. The V and J ends lost 6 bases and 3 bases, in that order; junction bases with no gene match: 8. The CDR3 sequence is 15 residues long. CDR1 and CDR2 from the germline V gene are MNHEY and SVGEGT. The CDR3 protein is CASSKTPSGGYEQYF. DNA for the CDR3: TGTGCCAGCAGCAAAACACCTAGCGGGGGCTACGAGCAGTACTTC.

The CDR3 DNA reads TGTGCCAGCAGCCCGGACAGTTCTGAGACCCAGTACTTC. Encoded protein: CASSPDSSETQYF. J is TRBJ2-5 and V is TRBV5-6; TRBD1 might be the D (6 bases). Germline V gene sequence: CDR1 SGHDT, CDR2 YYEEEE. The V gene lost 4 bases and the J gene lost 5 bases, with 12 bases spanning the gap. The CDR3 loop spans 13 amino acids.

This clonotype was picked up a small number of times. The chain is built from TRBV11-2 and TRBJ2-1; D remains ambiguous. CDR3 size: 14 residues. CDR1 is SGHAT and CDR2 is FQNNGV in the germline V gene. Between the trimmed V and J ends, which lost 5 bases and 7 bases, there was a span of 15 bases. CDR3 nucleotide sequence: TGTGCCAGCAGCAATGAGCTGGCTACGAATGAGCAGTTCTTC. This encodes CASSNELATNEQFF.

The chain uses TRBV27 and TRBJ2-7; a weak D match, TRBD2 (6 bases). The CDR3 is 14 residues long. Trimming shortened V by 5 bases and J by 6 bases, and 17 bases separated the two germline ends. Germline CDR1 is MNHEY and CDR2 is SMNVEV (reference sequence). The CDR3: CASSPRLVAGEQYF. The CDR3 DNA is TGTGCCAGCAGTCCTAGACTAGTAGCAGGCGAGCAGTACTTC.